The clone carrying this T cell receptor beta chain has only one observation. The data were obtained in a study of blood T cell repertoires in COVID-19. Study as a whole: Italy, Spain and the United States were the sources of the convalescent and acute COVID-19 samples. T cells, B-cell-depleted T cells, or PBMCs supplied cDNA or gDNA.

In the authors' workflow: Reference gene primer amplification yielded estimated nucleated cell counts. Clones were read by immunoSEQ multiplex PCR, and TCRdb kept only the in-frame ones, dropping some. The V and J calls and clone size are taken from that table; D and trimming were inferred from the DNA. The sample holds approximately 300,000 clones, roughly 90% seen once. The TCR sequence derives from a man younger than 35 who had recovered from COVID-19. The sequenced sample was peripheral blood.

CDR3 sequence: CASSRDRGREKLFF. The CDR3 DNA reads as TGTGCCAGCAGTCGGGACAGGGGGCGCGAAAAACTGTTTTTT. The gene calls are TRBV27 and TRBJ1-4, with 12 bases aligning to TRBD1. The CDR3 totals 14 residues. CDR1 is MNHEY, CDR2 SMNVEV, per germline (reference sequence). V lost 5 bases to trimming and J lost 8 bases; unmatched junction nucleotides: 3.